Sequencing of this TCR beta chain was carried out in a study of PD-1 blockade in mismatch repair-deficient tumors. Specified time point: approximately nine-day in vitro stimulation with candidate neoantigen peptide 4. TCR sequencing covered a few patients who responded to pembrolizumab. An approximately 11-day in vitro culture was run per each of seven reactive peptides. Produced via immunoSEQ multiplex PCR; TCRdb's table is partial and in-frame only. The sample contains more than 11,000 clones, about 85% of which appear only once. The germline gives CDR1 SGHRS, CDR2 YFSETQ. This CDR3 contains 16 residues. V was shortened by 1 base and J by 2 bases, with 15 bases between the two germline ends. Study results and limitations: 140 or so unique blood TCRs came from expansion to three of seven peptides.

To note about this clone: Its cognate antigen is unknown.

The chain combines TRBV5-1 with TRBJ1-2; the D is unclear. Sequencing was performed on cells cultured in vitro, taken from a patient treated with pembrolizumab. This sequence was found in an adult with mismatch repair-deficient cancer. The CDR3 nucleotides read TGCGCCAGCAGCTTGAGTGTTGAGGGCCGGAACTATGGCTACACCTTC. It codes for CASSLSVEGRNYGYTF.